This T cell receptor (beta chain) was observed in a study of T cell responses to AZD1222 COVID-19 vaccine. Clones were read by immunoSEQ multiplex PCR, and TCRdb kept only the in-frame ones, dropping some. The profile shows 150,000 or so clones, 90% to 95% of them singletons. Study observations and caveats: Unmutated regions of variants are reportedly targeted by nearly half of spike-specific TCRs. The breadth and depth of Spike-specific TCRs increased once two AZD1222 doses had been given. Regions 160-218 and 743-854 dominated among vaccine-associated CD4 TCRs spanning spike.

V was pared by 4 bases and J by 7 bases, with 17 bases between. CDR3 length: 15 amino acids. Germline CDR1 is LGHNA and CDR2 is YSLEER. In regard to this clone: Its antigen is still unknown.

This chain links TRBV4-3 with TRBJ2-1; a weak D match, TRBD1 (6 bases). The origin of this receptor is an adult who received the AZD1222 COVID-19 vaccine. The material was peripheral blood, obtained 28 days after the second AZD1222 dose. Here the CDR3 DNA reads TGCGCCAGCAGCCCACAGGGAGTAGGGTTGAATGAGCAGTTCTTC. The encoded protein is CASSPQGVGLNEQFF.